What follows is one T cell receptor (beta chain) and its context. Its specificity is unknown. There are 14 residues in the CDR3. Trimming at V came to 0 bases and at J to 2 bases, leaving 1 base not matched to a gene. Germline values: CDR1 SGHRS, CDR2 YFSETQ. This record belongs to a study of Ad26.COV2.S vaccination and SARS-CoV-2 variants. Whole-study context: Each vaccinee took Ad26.COV2.S intramuscularly, once or twice 56 days apart.

Study conclusions and caveats: TCR breadth and depth analyses may have underestimated total T cell responses.

Treatment denoted: around 19 received Ad26.COV2.S at low or high dose, single or two shots; five or six received placebo; per-sample allocation not given. All samples were drawn on day 63, counting from the first vaccine or placebo injection. As its vector, the vaccine had Ad26, which expressed Wuhan-strain SARS-CoV-2 spike. Assay used: immunoSEQ multiplex PCR; TCRdb lists only in-frame clones, some missing. The sample has 300,000 to 350,000 clones, about 86% seen once. The source was peripheral blood, collected in a trial of Ad26.COV2.S vaccine versus placebo. The TCR originated in a person between 18 and 59 years old who received the Ad26.COV2.S COVID-19 vaccine or a placebo. The rearrangement links TRBV5-1 to TRBJ2-7; TRBD2 matches 8 bases. The CDR3 sequence is CASSLAGGPYEQYF. The CDR3 region has the DNA TGCGCCAGCAGCTTGGCGGGGGGGCCCTACGAGCAGTACTTC.